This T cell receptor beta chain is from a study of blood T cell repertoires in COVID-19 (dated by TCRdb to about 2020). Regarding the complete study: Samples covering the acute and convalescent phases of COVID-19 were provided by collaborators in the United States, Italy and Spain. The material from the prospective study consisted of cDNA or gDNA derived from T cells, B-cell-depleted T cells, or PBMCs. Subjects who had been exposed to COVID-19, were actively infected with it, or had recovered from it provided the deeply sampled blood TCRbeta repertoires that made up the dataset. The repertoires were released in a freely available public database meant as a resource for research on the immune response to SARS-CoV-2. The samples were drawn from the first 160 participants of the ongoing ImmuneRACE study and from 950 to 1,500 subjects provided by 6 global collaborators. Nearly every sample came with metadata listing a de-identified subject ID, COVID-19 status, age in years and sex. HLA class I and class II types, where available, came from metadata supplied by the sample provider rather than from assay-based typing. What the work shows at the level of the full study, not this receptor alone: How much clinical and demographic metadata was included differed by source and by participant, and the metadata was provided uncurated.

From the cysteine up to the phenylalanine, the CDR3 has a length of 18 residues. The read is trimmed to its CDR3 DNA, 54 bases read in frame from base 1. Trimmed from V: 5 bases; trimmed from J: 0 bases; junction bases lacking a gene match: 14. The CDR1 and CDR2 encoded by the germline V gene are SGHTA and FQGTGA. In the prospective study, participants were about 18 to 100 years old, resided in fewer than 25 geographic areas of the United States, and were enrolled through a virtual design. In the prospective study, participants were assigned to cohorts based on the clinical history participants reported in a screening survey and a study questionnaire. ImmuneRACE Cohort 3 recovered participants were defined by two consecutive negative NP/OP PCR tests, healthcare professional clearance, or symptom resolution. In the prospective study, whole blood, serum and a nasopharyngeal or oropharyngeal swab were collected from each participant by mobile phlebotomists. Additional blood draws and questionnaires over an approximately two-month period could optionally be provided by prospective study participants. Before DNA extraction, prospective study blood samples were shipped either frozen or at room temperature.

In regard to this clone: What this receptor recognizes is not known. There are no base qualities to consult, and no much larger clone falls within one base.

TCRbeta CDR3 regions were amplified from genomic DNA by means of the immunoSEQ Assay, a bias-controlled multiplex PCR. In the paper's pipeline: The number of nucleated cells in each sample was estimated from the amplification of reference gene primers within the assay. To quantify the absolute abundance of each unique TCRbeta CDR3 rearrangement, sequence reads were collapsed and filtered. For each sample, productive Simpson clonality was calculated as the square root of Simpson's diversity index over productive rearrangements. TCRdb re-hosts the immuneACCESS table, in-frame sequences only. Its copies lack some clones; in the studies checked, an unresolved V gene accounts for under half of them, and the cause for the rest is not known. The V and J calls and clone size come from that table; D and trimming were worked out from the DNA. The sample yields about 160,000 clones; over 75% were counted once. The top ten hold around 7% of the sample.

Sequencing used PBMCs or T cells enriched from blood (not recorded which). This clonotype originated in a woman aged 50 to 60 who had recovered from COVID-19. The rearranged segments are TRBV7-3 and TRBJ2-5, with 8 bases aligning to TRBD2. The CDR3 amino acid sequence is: CASSPRASERGYQETQYF. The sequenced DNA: TGTGCCAGCAGCCCCCGAGCCTCGGAGCGGGGGTACCAAGAGACCCAGTACTTC.